Presented here are 22 T cell receptor beta chains from one specimen sequenced in a study of T cell responses to AZD1222 COVID-19 vaccine. The table came from immunoSEQ multiplex PCR; TCRdb's copy has only in-frame clones and leaves some out. There are about 130,000 clones in the sample; 92% occur only once, and approximately 2.1% lies in the top ten. Source: peripheral blood, taken on day 0 of AZD1222 vaccination. These receptors all come from an adult in good health.

This clone has just one count. The chain carries TRBV4-3 and TRBJ1-1; unclear D gene. Germline V gene data show CDR1 as LGHNA and CDR2 as YSLEER. Trimming took 0 bases from V and 0 from J, leaving 11 bases between them. The CDR3 consists of 16 residues. The CDR3 spells CASSQDTPVMNTEAFF. As DNA, the CDR3 is TGCGCCAGCAGCCAAGATACCCCGGTTATGAACACTGAAGCTTTCTTT.

The chain combines TRBV19 with TRBJ1-4, with 8 bases aligning to TRBD1. The germline gives CDR1 LNHDA, CDR2 SQIVND (reference sequence). V shed 8 bases and J 7 bases; nucleotides not matched to a gene: 12. The CDR3 has 15 residues. As DNA, the CDR3 is TGTGCCAGTTTTCCGGCAGGGGGCGACGGTGAAAAACTGTTTTTT. Amino acid sequence: CASFPAGGDGEKLFF.

This chain links TRBV28 with TRBJ2-3; a weak D match, TRBD2 (5 bases). The germline V gene has CDR1 MDHEN and CDR2 SYDVKM. The CDR3 consists of 14 residues. Trimming stripped 5 bases from V and 0 bases from J, with 9 bases between. The DNA for the CDR3 is TGTGCCAGCAGTCCACTAGGGAGCACAGATACGCAGTATTTT. This codes for CASSPLGSTDTQYF.

This sequence joins TRBV4-1 and TRBJ2-7; TRBD1 aligns across 9 bases. The CDR3 is 15 residues long. Losses at the gene ends were 4 bases for V and 5 bases for J; bases not matched to a gene: 9. Germline assignment: CDR1 MGHRA and CDR2 YSYEKL. CDR3 sequence (DNA): TGCGCCAGCAGCCCAGCCGGGACAGGGCGCAACGAGCAGTACTTC. Its translation: CASSPAGTGRNEQYF.

The chain carries TRBV6-2 or TRBV6-3 and TRBJ2-7; the D gene could be TRBD1 or TRBD2 (5 bases each). CDR1 is MNHEY and CDR2 is SVGEGT in the germline V gene. With 2 bases removed from V and 5 bases from J, the gap between germline ends came to 7 bases. CDR3 length: 12 residues. The CDR3 coding sequence is TGTGCCAGCAGTTACATGGGGGACGAGCAGTACTTC. It translates to CASSYMGDEQYF.

J is TRBJ2-5 and V is TRBV9; D is possibly TRBD1 (5 bases). From germline, CDR1 is SGDLS and CDR2 YYNGEE. V lost 3 bases and J lost 4, with 13 bases in between. This CDR3 is built from 14 residues. The CDR3: CASSEHKGSETQYF. The CDR3 nucleotides are TGTGCCAGCAGCGAACACAAGGGGTCAGAGACCCAGTACTTC.

The chain is built from TRBV5-1 and TRBJ2-3; TRBD2 matches at 11 bases. Trimming removed 2 bases from V and 0 bases from J; junction bases left unmatched: 5. Germline V lookup: CDR1 SGHRS, CDR2 YFSETQ. The CDR3 sequence is 17 residues long. The DNA of the CDR3 is TGCGCCAGCAGCTTCGGGACTAGCGGTCTTAGCACAGATACGCAGTATTTT. It encodes CASSFGTSGLSTDTQYF.

In DNA, the CDR3 is TGTGCCAGCAGCTTAGGTGTGGGGGGGCCTGAGACCCAGTACTTC. The encoded protein is CASSLGVGGPETQYF. The chain employs TRBV7-6 and TRBJ2-5; D possibly corresponds to TRBD2 (7 bases). This CDR3 region has 15 residues. V dropped 1 base and J dropped 5 bases, with 14 bases sitting between them. CDR1 and CDR2 (germline): SGHVS, FNYEAQ.

The V gene is TRBV5-4, the J gene TRBJ2-5; TRBD1 is a possible D gene (6 bases). Looked up from germline, CDR1 is SGHNT and CDR2 is YYREEE (reference sequence). V shed 3 bases and J shed 0 bases, with 9 bases lying between them. This CDR3 contains 14 residues. CDR3 protein: CASSSRDNQETQYF. The CDR3 nucleotides are TGTGCCAGCAGCTCCCGGGACAACCAAGAGACCCAGTACTTC.

The genes are TRBV3-1 (or the pseudogene TRBV3-2) and TRBJ1-1, with D hard to call. CDR3 size: 13 residues. V lost 3 bases, J lost 3 bases, and 8 bases lay in between. Germline V gives CDR1 LGHDT, CDR2 YNNKEL (reference sequence). The CDR3 loop reads CASSQKGYTEAFF. The CDR3, as DNA: TGTGCCAGCAGCCAGAAAGGGTACACTGAAGCTTTCTTT.

The chain joins TRBV11-3 to TRBJ2-3; D ambiguous. With 5 bases removed from V and 6 bases from J, the gap between germline ends came to 12 bases. This CDR3 is 13 amino acids long. Germline CDR1 and CDR2: SGHNT and YENEEA. The CDR3 here is CASSLTSSDTQYF. The CDR3 DNA sequence: TGTGCCAGCAGCCTTACTTCTTCCGATACGCAGTATTTT.

The chain carries TRBV18 and TRBJ1-2, with 12 bases fitting TRBD1. The J segment lost 2 bases and the V segment lost 0 bases, leaving 1 base of the junction unmatched. This CDR3 is 16 amino acids long. In germline, CDR1 is KGHSH, CDR2 LQKENI. The CDR3 is CASSPPGTGGNYGYTF. The CDR3 nucleotides read TGTGCCAGCTCACCACCCGGGACAGGGGGCAACTATGGCTACACCTTC.

The chain couples TRBV6-5 to TRBJ2-1; 9 nucleotides line up with TRBD2. The CDR3 has 15 residues. In germline, CDR1 is MNHEY, CDR2 SVGAGI. Trimming removed 8 bases from V and 3 bases from J; junction bases left unmatched: 8. This chain's CDR3 is CASARGRGGYNEQFF. The CDR3 bases are TGTGCCAGCGCCCGAGGGCGGGGGGGCTACAATGAGCAGTTCTTC.

The chain recombines TRBV7-9 with TRBJ1-2, with TRBD1 matching over 10 bases. Looked up from germline, CDR1 is SEHNR and CDR2 is FQNEAQ (reference sequence). The length of the CDR3 is 15 residues. Unmatched junction bases numbered 4, after V lost 0 bases and J lost 6 bases. The CDR3 loop is CASSLAGTGADGYTF. The CDR3 DNA is TGTGCCAGCAGCTTAGCGGGGACAGGGGCGGATGGCTACACCTTC. Variable domain in full (rest from reference TRBV7-9 and TRBJ1-2): DTGVSQNPRHKITKRGQNVTFRCDPISEHNRLYWYRQTLGQGPEFLTYFQNEAQLEKSRLLSDRFSAERPKGSFSTLEIQRTEQGDSAMYLCASSLAGTGADGYTFGSGTRLTVV.

The J gene is TRBJ2-3, the V gene TRBV24-1; 13 bases fit TRBD2. The J segment lost 1 base and the V segment lost 3 bases, leaving 6 bases of the junction unmatched. The CDR3 sequence is 18 residues long. Germline V gene data show CDR1 as KGHDR and CDR2 as SFDVKD. The CDR3 coding sequence is TGTGCCACCAGTGATCCCCCGGGACTAGCGGGGCGCACAGATACGCAGTATTTT. Amino acid sequence: CATSDPPGLAGRTDTQYF.

The rearrangement uses TRBV5-1 and TRBJ1-2, with 7 bases lining up with TRBD1. The CDR3 sequence is 15 residues long. The trim removed 4 bases at V and 6 bases at J, leaving 12 bases unmatched. Germline V lookup: CDR1 SGHRS, CDR2 YFSETQ. This CDR3 is CASSGTVGRVNGYTF. The CDR3 DNA reads TGCGCCAGCAGCGGGACAGTGGGTAGGGTTAATGGCTACACCTTC.

J is TRBJ2-2 and V is TRBV7-2; TRBD2 matches at 10 bases. Trimming removed 3 bases from V and 1 base from J; junction bases left unmatched: 2. This CDR3 is built from 16 residues. Germline assignment: CDR1 SGHTA and CDR2 FQGNSA. The CDR3 coding sequence is TGTGCCAGCAGCTTGAGACTAGCGGGGAACACCGGGGAGCTGTTTTTT. The encoded protein is CASSLRLAGNTGELFF.

The chain links TRBV6-5 to TRBJ2-2, with D perhaps TRBD2 (6 bases). Germline assignment: CDR1 MNHEY and CDR2 SVGAGI. The germline V and J ends were trimmed by 4 bases and 3 bases, with 12 bases remaining between them. The CDR3 is 15 amino acids. The CDR3 bases are TGTGCCAGCAGTTCGGTTAGCGGATACACCGGGGAGCTGTTTTTT. It codes for CASSSVSGYTGELFF.

The rearrangement joins TRBV6-5 to TRBJ2-1; possibly TRBD2 for D (6 bases). This CDR3 is built from 13 residues. From germline, CDR1 is MNHEY and CDR2 SVGAGI. V lost 9 bases and J 1 base, leaving 10 bases between the germline ends. The CDR3 loop reads CARGLLSYNEQFF. CDR3 in DNA: TGTGCCAGGGGACTTTTATCCTACAATGAGCAGTTCTTC.

This clone was recorded a few times. The V and J genes are TRBV6-2 or TRBV6-3 and TRBJ1-5; 12 bases match TRBD1. Per germline, CDR1 MNHEY and CDR2 SVGEGT. Trimming removed 5 bases from V and 6 bases from J; junction bases left unmatched: 5. The CDR3 sequence is 15 residues long. The CDR3 coding sequence is TGTGCCAGCAGTCCCGGGACAGGGGGCGGTCAGCCCCAGCATTTT. It yields the protein CASSPGTGGGQPQHF.

The chain recombines TRBV7-2 with TRBJ2-7; D gene unclear. The CDR3 is 14 amino acids. Per the germline V gene, CDR1 is SGHTA and CDR2 is FQGNSA. V lost 1 base and J lost 3, with 10 bases in between. CDR3 in amino acids: CASSLVARSYEQYF. The DNA for the CDR3 is TGTGCCAGCAGCTTAGTGGCCAGGAGCTACGAGCAGTACTTC.

J is TRBJ2-7 and V is TRBV5-1; 10 nucleotides match TRBD1. Trimming at V came to 4 bases and at J to 6 bases, leaving 7 bases not matched to a gene. The CDR3 is made up of 14 amino acids. The germline V gene has CDR1 SGHRS and CDR2 YFSETQ. This CDR3 is CASSPTGTGAEQYF. The CDR3 DNA is TGCGCCAGCAGCCCCACCGGGACAGGGGCCGAGCAGTACTTC.